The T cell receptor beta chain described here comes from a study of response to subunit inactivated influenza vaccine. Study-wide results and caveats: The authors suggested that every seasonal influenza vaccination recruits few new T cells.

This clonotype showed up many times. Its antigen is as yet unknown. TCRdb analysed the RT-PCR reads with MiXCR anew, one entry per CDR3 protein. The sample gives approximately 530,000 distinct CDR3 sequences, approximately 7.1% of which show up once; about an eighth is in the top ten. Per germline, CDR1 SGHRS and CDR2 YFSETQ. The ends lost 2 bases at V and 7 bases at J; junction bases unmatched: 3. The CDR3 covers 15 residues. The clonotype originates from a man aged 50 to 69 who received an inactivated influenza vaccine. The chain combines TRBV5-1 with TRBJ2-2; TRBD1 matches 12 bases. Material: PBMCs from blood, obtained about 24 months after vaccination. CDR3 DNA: TGCGCCAGCAGCTTCGGGACAGGGGGCAGCGGGGAGCTGTTTTTT. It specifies CASSFGTGGSGELFF.